The 29 T cell receptor beta chains reported below all come from one sample, sequenced in a study of T cell responses to AZD1222 COVID-19 vaccine. Assay used: immunoSEQ multiplex PCR; TCRdb lists only in-frame clones, some missing. This table has around 140,000 clones, 85% to 95% appearing once. Sample: peripheral blood, taken on day 0 of AZD1222 vaccination. Receptor source: an adult in good health.

V is TRBV30 and J is TRBJ1-1; no firm D call. Trimming took off 1 base at V and 4 bases at J, with 10 bases between the two ends. This CDR3 has 13 residues. Germline lookup yields CDR1 GTSNPN and CDR2 SVGIG (reference sequence). This CDR3 is CAWSGGYGTEAFF. CDR3 DNA: TGTGCCTGGAGTGGGGGATACGGCACTGAAGCTTTCTTT.

The chain couples TRBV5-4 to TRBJ1-6, with 7 bases lining up with TRBD1. Germline lookup yields CDR1 SGHNT and CDR2 YYREEE (reference sequence). Unmatched junction bases numbered 5, after V lost 4 bases and J lost 10 bases. This CDR3 has 13 residues. CDR3 region: CASSRTGSSPLHF. For the CDR3, the DNA is TGTGCCAGCAGCCGGACAGGATCCTCACCCCTCCACTTT.

This clone has just one count. CDR3 DNA sequence: TGTGCCAGTAGTACGGACAGCCTCACTGAAGCTTTCTTT. This gives the protein CASSTDSLTEAFF. The chain combines TRBV19 with TRBJ1-1; perhaps TRBD1 as D (6 bases). Trimming shortened V by 4 bases and J by 4 bases, and 10 bases separated the two germline ends. The CDR3 is 13 residues long. Per the germline V gene, CDR1 is LNHDA and CDR2 is SQIVND (reference sequence). Filled out from reference TRBV19 and TRBJ1-1, the complete variable domain reads DGGITQSPKYLFRKEGQNVTLSCEQNLNHDAMYWYRQDPGQGLRLIYYSQIVNDFQKGDIAEGYSVSREKKESFPLTVTSAQKNPTAFYLCASSTDSLTEAFFGQGTRLTVV.

V is TRBV4-2 and J is TRBJ2-3; TRBD1 might be the D (5 bases). The CDR3 extends over 17 amino acids. V gave up 1 base and J gave up 3 bases, with 17 bases separating them. CDR1 is LGHNA and CDR2 is YNFKEQ in the germline V gene. CDR3 bases: TGTGCCAGCAGCCAAGTGGGGCAGGGAACACGGACAGATACGCAGTATTTT. Translating gives CASSQVGQGTRTDTQYF.

The chain carries TRBV28 and TRBJ2-3; 12 nucleotides align to TRBD2. The CDR3 extends over 15 amino acids. The V segment lost 5 bases and the J segment 6 bases; nucleotides outside the gene matches: 6. The germline CDR1 and CDR2 sequences are MDHEN and SYDVKM. CDR3 nucleotide sequence: TGTGCCAGCAGTCCGACTAGCGGGAGATCCGATACGCAGTATTTT. Translating it yields CASSPTSGRSDTQYF.

The chain carries TRBV5-4 and TRBJ1-1; 8 bases align to TRBD1. The CDR3 spans 16 residues. Germline lookup yields CDR1 SGHNT and CDR2 YYREEE (reference sequence). Trimming at V came to 3 bases and at J to 6 bases, leaving 13 bases not matched to a gene. The CDR3 DNA reads as TGTGCCAGCAGCTCCGATTCGGGACAGGTTCGCCCTGAAGCTTTCTTT. Protein: CASSSDSGQVRPEAFF.

The V call is TRBV30, the J call TRBJ1-1; D remains unclear. The CDR3 has 13 amino acids. The V and J ends lost 2 bases and 2 bases respectively, with 9 bases between them. Germline values: CDR1 GTSNPN, CDR2 SVGIG (reference sequence). The CDR3 DNA follows: TGTGCCTGGAGTTTTCGGGGTAACACTGAAGCTTTCTTT. Translated: CAWSFRGNTEAFF.

Worth noting for this clone: One end of the junction does not line up with germline, which may come from a read error. This chain links TRBV7-2 with TRBJ2-5; D is possibly TRBD1 (6 bases). Germline V gene sequence: CDR1 SGHTA, CDR2 FQGNSA. This CDR3 comprises 13 residues. The CDR3: CASNLQGQETQYF. The CDR3 nucleotides are TGTGCCAGCAACTTACAGGGCCAAGAGACCCAGTACTTC.

V gene TRBV18 combines with J gene TRBJ2-5; 8 positions agree with TRBD2. V trimming: 6 bases; J trimming: 5 bases; junction bases outside the gene matches: 17. The CDR3 contains 17 residues. Germline loops: CDR1 KGHSH, CDR2 LQKENI. In DNA, the CDR3 is TGTGCCAGCTCGGCCGTAAGGCGGAGCGGGAGAATCGAGACCCAGTACTTC. Protein: CASSAVRRSGRIETQYF. Using reference TRBV18 and TRBJ2-5 for the parts outside the CDR3, the full variable domain is NAGVMQNPRHLVRRRGQEARLRCSPMKGHSHVYWYRQLPEEGLKFMVYLQKENIIDESGMPKERFSAEFPKEGPSILRIQQVVRGDSAAYFCASSAVRRSGRIETQYFGPGTRLLVL.

Remarks on this clone: At the DNA level, this CDR3 is encoded by other sequences in the same sample as well. The genes are TRBV5-1 and TRBJ2-7; D remains ambiguous. Trimming left V 0 bases short and J 4 bases short, with 5 bases between. Germline V gene lookup returns CDR1 SGHRS and CDR2 YFSETQ. The CDR3 runs 12 residues. In DNA, the CDR3 is TGCGCCAGCAGCTTGGTGGGGTACGAGCAGTACTTC. Amino acid sequence: CASSLVGYEQYF.

This chain joins TRBV5-4 and TRBJ1-2, with D maybe TRBD1 (5 bases). The CDR3 covers 13 residues. The V end lost 5 bases, the J end lost 4 bases, and 12 bases lay between the germline ends. Germline V gene sequence: CDR1 SGHNT, CDR2 YYREEE (reference sequence). The CDR3 loop reads CASSHRDGYGYTF. CDR3 in DNA: TGTGCCAGCAGTCACCGGGACGGCTATGGCTACACCTTC.

The V and J genes are TRBV28 and TRBJ1-5; 9 bases agree with TRBD1. From germline, CDR1 is MDHEN and CDR2 SYDVKM. The CDR3 is 19 residues long. The V and J ends lost 5 bases and 2 bases, in that order; junction bases with no gene match: 16. CDR3 coding DNA: TGTGCCAGCAGTCTTTATTACCCCCCTACAGGGGGCGGCAATCAGCCCCAGCATTTT. As protein: CASSLYYPPTGGGNQPQHF.

The chain carries TRBV6-5 and TRBJ1-2, with no clear D. The CDR3 loop spans 10 amino acids. With 6 bases removed from V and 8 bases from J, the gap between germline ends came to 7 bases. Germline CDR1 MNHEY, CDR2 SVGAGI. The CDR3 nucleotides are TGTGCCAGCAGAGCTTCCGGCTACACCTTC. It yields the protein CASRASGYTF.

The chain joins TRBV9 to TRBJ1-1, with no clear D. CDR3 length equals 14 residues. V was clipped by 0 bases and J by 6 bases, with 12 bases between them. Germline loops: CDR1 SGDLS, CDR2 YYNGEE. CDR3 residues: CASSVGHRESEAFF. CDR3 bases: TGTGCCAGCAGCGTAGGTCACCGAGAGTCTGAAGCTTTCTTT. Full variable domain (missing parts from reference TRBV9 and TRBJ1-1): DSGVTQTPKHLITATGQRVTLRCSPRSGDLSVYWYQQSLDQGLQFLIQYYNGEERAKGNILERFSAQQFPDLHSELNLSSLELGDSALYFCASSVGHRESEAFFGQGTRLTVV.

This chain uses TRBV27 with TRBJ1-5; a weak D match, TRBD1 (6 bases). Germline-derived CDR1 and CDR2 are MNHEY and SMNVEV (reference sequence). CDR3 length: 17 residues. V lost 1 base and J 3 bases, leaving 16 bases between the germline ends. CDR3 sequence: CASSLLGPTGINQPQHF. Here the CDR3 DNA reads TGTGCCAGCAGTTTATTGGGGCCCACAGGGATCAATCAGCCCCAGCATTTT.

This chain connects TRBV24-1 to TRBJ2-1; D unclear. This CDR3 comprises 12 residues. Looked up from germline, CDR1 is KGHDR and CDR2 is SFDVKD. V was trimmed by 1 base and J by 9 bases, leaving 6 bases between them. The CDR3 region is CATSDFGFEQFF. The DNA for the CDR3 is TGTGCCACCAGTGATTTCGGATTTGAGCAGTTCTTC.

This chain uses TRBV6-5 with TRBJ1-5; 7 bases match TRBD1. V lost 6 bases, J lost 1 base, and 6 bases stayed unmatched. The germline gives CDR1 MNHEY, CDR2 SVGAGI. This CDR3 has 15 residues. The DNA for the CDR3 is TGTGCCAGCAGAGACGGGACAGAAAGCAATCAGCCCCAGCATTTT. Its translation is CASRDGTESNQPQHF.

The chain is built from TRBV29-1 and TRBJ2-7; D remains ambiguous. There are 11 residues in the CDR3. The V gene's germline CDR1 is SQVTM and CDR2 ANQGSEA. Trimming removed 7 bases from V and 0 bases from J, with 7 bases in between. This CDR3 reads CSGAVSYEQYF. The CDR3 DNA follows: TGCAGCGGCGCAGTCTCCTACGAGCAGTACTTC.

The CDR3 sequence: CASSVGAGLWNEQFF. DNA of the CDR3: TGTGCCAGCAGCGTAGGAGCGGGCTTATGGAATGAGCAGTTCTTC. V is TRBV9 and J is TRBJ2-1, with D perhaps TRBD2 (6 bases). The CDR3 runs 15 residues. V was clipped by 0 bases and J by 7 bases, with 14 bases between them. Per germline, CDR1 SGDLS and CDR2 YYNGEE.

The chain is built from TRBV30 and TRBJ1-2; D is possibly TRBD1 (6 bases). The CDR3 spans 10 residues. V gave up 8 bases and J gave up 7 bases, with 11 bases separating them. Per the germline V gene, CDR1 is GTSNPN and CDR2 is SVGIG (reference sequence). The CDR3 DNA reads as TGTGCCAGTCGGGGGGCTGGCTACACCTTC. Encoded protein: CASRGAGYTF.

The chain links TRBV2 to TRBJ2-3; no clear D. The germline V and J ends were trimmed by 10 bases and 2 bases, with 13 bases remaining between them. The CDR3 has 13 residues. Germline CDR1 and CDR2: SNHLY and FYNNEI. In nucleotides, the CDR3 is TGTGCCACCATCGGCCTTTACACAGATACGCAGTATTTT. This sequence encodes CATIGLYTDTQYF.

The rearrangement links TRBV21-1 to TRBJ1-6. TRBV21-1 is deemed a pseudogene. The CDR3 covers 18 residues. CDR3 sequence: CASLREGVRFSYNSPLHF. In nucleotides, the CDR3 is TGTGCCAGTCTTAGGGAGGGGGTTAGGTTCTCCTATAATTCACCCCTCCACTTT.

The rearrangement links TRBV25-1 to TRBJ1-6, with TRBD1 matching 8 bases. CDR1 is MGHDK and CDR2 is SYGVNS in the germline V gene. Trimming removed 6 bases from V and 7 bases from J; junction bases left unmatched: 5. The CDR3 sequence is 14 residues long. CDR3 nucleotides: TGTGCCAGCAGCGGGACAGGCCTAAATTCACCCCTCCACTTT. Its translation is CASSGTGLNSPLHF.

In nucleotides, the CDR3 is TGTGCCAGCAGCCAAGATTTTGTTGAGGGCGAAAAACTGTTTTTT. Its protein product is CASSQDFVEGEKLFF. The V and J genes are TRBV3-1 (or the pseudogene TRBV3-2) and TRBJ1-4; no definite D call. CDR3 length equals 15 residues. Trimming removed 0 bases from V and 8 bases from J, with 13 bases in between. Germline CDR1 and CDR2: LGHDT and YNNKEL (reference sequence).

In regard to this clone: Distinct nucleotide sequences in the sample also encode this CDR3. This chain joins TRBV5-1 and TRBJ1-1, with D possibly being TRBD1 (5 bases). The V end lost 0 bases, the J end lost 3 bases, and 9 bases lay between the germline ends. Per germline, CDR1 SGHRS and CDR2 YFSETQ. This CDR3 is built from 14 residues. The CDR3 DNA sequence: TGCGCCAGCAGCTTGGCCGGGGGATACACTGAAGCTTTCTTT. It yields the protein CASSLAGGYTEAFF.

The chain has TRBV30 and TRBJ1-1; D gene unclear. The germline CDR1 and CDR2 sequences are GTSNPN and SVGIG (reference sequence). V shed 4 bases and J shed 3 bases, with 3 bases lying between them. The CDR3 runs to 10 residues. CDR3 nucleotides: TGTGCCTGGAAACACACTGAAGCTTTCTTT. Protein: CAWKHTEAFF.

For the CDR3, the DNA is TGCAGCGTTGACGCGACAGGGGGCGAGGATGGCTACACCTTC. This sequence encodes CSVDATGGEDGYTF. V gene TRBV29-1 combines with J gene TRBJ1-2, with TRBD1 identical over 10 bases. The CDR3 totals 14 residues. The germline V gene has CDR1 SQVTM and CDR2 ANQGSEA. Trimming removed 3 bases from V and 6 bases from J; junction bases left unmatched: 7.

The V call is TRBV6-5, the J call TRBJ1-1; D gene ambiguous. The CDR3 length is 13 residues. CDR1 and CDR2 from the germline V gene are MNHEY and SVGAGI. V shed 4 bases and J shed 0 bases, with 6 bases lying between them. The CDR3 coding sequence is TGTGCCAGCAGTTCTCGCCTGAACACTGAAGCTTTCTTT. This codes for CASSSRLNTEAFF.

The genes are TRBV7-2 and TRBJ2-7; 11 nucleotides line up with TRBD2. V shed 5 bases and J 5 bases; nucleotides not matched to a gene: 8. CDR3 length: 15 residues. Per germline, CDR1 SGHTA and CDR2 FQGNSA. The CDR3 loop reads CASSKLAGVIDEQYF. The CDR3 DNA reads TGTGCCAGCAGCAAACTAGCGGGAGTTATAGACGAGCAGTACTTC.